This T cell receptor beta chain was captured by sequencing in a study of chemoradiotherapy in HPV16-positive cancers. Whole-study context: Candidate HPV-specific T-cell clones and common TCR motifs came from functional assays in two HPV16-positive patients.

About this clone: As yet, its antigen is unknown.

Germline V gene sequence: CDR1 GTSNPN, CDR2 SVGIG (reference sequence). Trimming took 2 bases from V and 1 from J, leaving 8 bases between them. This CDR3 has 13 amino acids. The method was immunoSEQ multiplex PCR; TCRdb's version includes in-frame clones alone and lacks a portion of them. This sample has about 15,000 clones; around 88% occur once, and the top ten carry 3.5%. Repeated repertoire sampling spanned the course of chemoradiotherapy. Study observations and caveats: HPV-responsive T-cell expansion during chemoradiotherapy was linked to improved recurrence-free survival in HPV16-positive patients. Non-HPV-specific T cells did not expand in tumors during treatment, whereas candidate HPV-specific clones and E7-related motifs did.

The clonotype comes from a human donor with HPV-associated anogenital cancer. Source: blood, taken from a patient who underwent chemoradiotherapy. The chain carries TRBV30 and TRBJ1-1; D unclear. The CDR3 spells CAWSRVPNTEAFF. The CDR3 DNA is TGTGCCTGGAGTAGGGTGCCGAACACTGAAGCTTTCTTT. Looking up the rest from reference TRBV30 and TRBJ1-1 gives the full variable domain: SQTIHQWPATLVQPVGSPLSLECTVEGTSNPNLYWYRQAAGRGLQLLFYSVGIGQISSEVPQNLSASRPQDRQFILSSKKLLLSDSGFYLCAWSRVPNTEAFFGQGTRLTVV.